The T cell receptor (beta chain) described here comes from a study of blood T cell repertoires in COVID-19. In the original workflow: Quantification of nucleated cells was approximated via reference gene primer amplification. Libraries were prepared by immunoSEQ multiplex PCR; TCRdb keeps only in-frame clonotypes and omits some of them. V, J and clone size derive from that table, while D and trimming were established from the DNA sequence. This sample has fewer than 150,000 clones, with about 77% found just once. J was trimmed by 4 bases and V by 0 bases; bases with no gene match: 4. Germline assignment: CDR1 SGHAT and CDR2 FQNNGV. This CDR3 contains 15 residues.

The source material was peripheral blood. The V call is TRBV11-2, the J call TRBJ2-5; 8 positions match TRBD2. This clonotype was sampled from a man older than 75 with acute or convalescent COVID-19. CDR3 DNA: TGTGCCAGCAGCTTAGACGGGGGGGCCTTAGAGACCCAGTACTTC. It encodes CASSLDGGALETQYF.